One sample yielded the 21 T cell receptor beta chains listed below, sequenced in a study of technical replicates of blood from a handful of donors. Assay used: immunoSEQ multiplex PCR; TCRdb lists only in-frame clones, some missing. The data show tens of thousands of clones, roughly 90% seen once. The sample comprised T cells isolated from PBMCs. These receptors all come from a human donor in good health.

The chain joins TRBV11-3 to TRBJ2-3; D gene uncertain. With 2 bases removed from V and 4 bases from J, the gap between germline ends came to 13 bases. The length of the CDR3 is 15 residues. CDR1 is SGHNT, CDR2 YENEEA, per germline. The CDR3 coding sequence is TGTGCCAGCAGCTTAAACAACGTGAATTCAGATACGCAGTATTTT. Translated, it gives CASSLNNVNSDTQYF.

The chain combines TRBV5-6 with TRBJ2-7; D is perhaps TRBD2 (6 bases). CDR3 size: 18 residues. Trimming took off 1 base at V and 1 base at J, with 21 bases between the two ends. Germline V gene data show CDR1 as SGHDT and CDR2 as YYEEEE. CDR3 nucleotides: TGTGCCAGCAGCTTGTTTTCGGGACTCTCGACCCCTTCCTACGAGCAGTACTTC. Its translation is CASSLFSGLSTPSYEQYF.

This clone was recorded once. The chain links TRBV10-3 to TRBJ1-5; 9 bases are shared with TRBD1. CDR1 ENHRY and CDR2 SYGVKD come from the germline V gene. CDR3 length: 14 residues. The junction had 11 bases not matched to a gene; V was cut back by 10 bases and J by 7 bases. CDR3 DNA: TGTGCCACTGGGAGGGACAGGGAAATCCAGCCCCAGCATTTT. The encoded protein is CATGRDREIQPQHF.

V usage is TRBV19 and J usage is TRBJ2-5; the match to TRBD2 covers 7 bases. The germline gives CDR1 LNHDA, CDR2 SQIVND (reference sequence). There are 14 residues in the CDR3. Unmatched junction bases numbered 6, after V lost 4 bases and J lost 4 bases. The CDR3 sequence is CASSTQTSSETQYF. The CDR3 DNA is TGTGCCAGTAGTACCCAGACTAGCTCAGAGACCCAGTACTTC.

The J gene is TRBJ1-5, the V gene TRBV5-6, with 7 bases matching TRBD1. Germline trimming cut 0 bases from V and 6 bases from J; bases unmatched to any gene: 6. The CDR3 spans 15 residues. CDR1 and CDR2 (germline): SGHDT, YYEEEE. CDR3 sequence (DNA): TGTGCCAGCAGCTTGGCGCAGGGGGTAGGTCAGCCCCAGCATTTT. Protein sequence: CASSLAQGVGQPQHF.

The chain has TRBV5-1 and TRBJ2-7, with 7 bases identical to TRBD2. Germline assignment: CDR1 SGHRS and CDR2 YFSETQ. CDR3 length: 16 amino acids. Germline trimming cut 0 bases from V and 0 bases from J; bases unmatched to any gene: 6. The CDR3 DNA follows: TGCGCCAGCAGCTTGGGGTCGGGGGGAAGCTCCTACGAGCAGTACTTC. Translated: CASSLGSGGSSYEQYF.

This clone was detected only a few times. In nucleotides, the CDR3 is TGCGCCAGCAGCGTCCGTCACGGGACAGGGGACGACGAGCAGTACTTC. Protein: CASSVRHGTGDDEQYF. The chain combines TRBV4-1 with TRBJ2-7, with 10 bases identical to TRBD1. V dropped 5 bases and J dropped 5; count of bases not matched to a gene: 12. The length of the CDR3 is 16 residues. From germline, CDR1 is MGHRA and CDR2 YSYEKL.

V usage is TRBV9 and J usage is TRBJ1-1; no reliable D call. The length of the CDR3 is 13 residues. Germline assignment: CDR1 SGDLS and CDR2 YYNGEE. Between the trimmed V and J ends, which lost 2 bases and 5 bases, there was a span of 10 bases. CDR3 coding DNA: TGTGCCAGCAGCGTCCAGAGAGGGACTGAAGCTTTCTTT. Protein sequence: CASSVQRGTEAFF.

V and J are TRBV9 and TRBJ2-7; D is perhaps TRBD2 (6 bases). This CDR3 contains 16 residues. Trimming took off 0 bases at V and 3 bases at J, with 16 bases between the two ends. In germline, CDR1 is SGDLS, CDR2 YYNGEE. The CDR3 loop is CASSVELLARGYEQYF. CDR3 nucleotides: TGTGCCAGCAGCGTAGAATTGCTAGCGAGAGGCTACGAGCAGTACTTC.

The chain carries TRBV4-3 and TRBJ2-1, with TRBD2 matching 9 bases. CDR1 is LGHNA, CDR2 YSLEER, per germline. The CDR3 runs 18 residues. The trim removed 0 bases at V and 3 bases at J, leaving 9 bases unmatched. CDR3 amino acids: CASSQDWGLAGLYNEQFF. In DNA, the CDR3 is TGCGCCAGCAGCCAAGATTGGGGCCTAGCGGGACTCTACAATGAGCAGTTCTTC.

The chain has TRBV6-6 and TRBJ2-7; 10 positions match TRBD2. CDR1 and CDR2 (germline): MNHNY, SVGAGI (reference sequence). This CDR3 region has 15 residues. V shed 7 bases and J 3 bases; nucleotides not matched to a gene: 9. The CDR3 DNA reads TGTGCCAGCAACACCCGGACTAGCGGCAACTACGAGCAGTACTTC. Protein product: CASNTRTSGNYEQYF.

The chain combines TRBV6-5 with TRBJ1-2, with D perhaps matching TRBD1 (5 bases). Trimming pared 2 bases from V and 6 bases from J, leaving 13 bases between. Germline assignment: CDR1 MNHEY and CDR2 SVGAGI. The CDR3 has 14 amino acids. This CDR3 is CASSYGQGGHGYTF. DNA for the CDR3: TGTGCCAGCAGTTACGGGCAGGGAGGCCATGGCTACACCTTC.

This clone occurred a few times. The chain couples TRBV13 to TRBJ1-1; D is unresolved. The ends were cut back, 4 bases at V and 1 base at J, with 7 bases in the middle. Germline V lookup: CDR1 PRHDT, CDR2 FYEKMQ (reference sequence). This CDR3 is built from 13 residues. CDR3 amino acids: CASSSTENTEAFF. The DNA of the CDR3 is TGTGCCAGCAGCTCCACAGAGAACACTGAAGCTTTCTTT.

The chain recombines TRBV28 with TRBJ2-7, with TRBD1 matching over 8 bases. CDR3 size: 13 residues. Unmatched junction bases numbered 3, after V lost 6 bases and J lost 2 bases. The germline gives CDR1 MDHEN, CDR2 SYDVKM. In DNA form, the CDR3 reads TGTGCCAGCAGGGGACAGGCAGCCTACGAGCAGTACTTC. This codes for CASRGQAAYEQYF.

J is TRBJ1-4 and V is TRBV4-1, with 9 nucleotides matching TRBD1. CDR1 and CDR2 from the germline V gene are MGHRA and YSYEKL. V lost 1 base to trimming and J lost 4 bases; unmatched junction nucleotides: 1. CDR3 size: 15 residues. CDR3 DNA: TGCGCCAGCAGCCAAGGGGACAGGGATAATGAAAAACTGTTTTTT. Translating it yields CASSQGDRDNEKLFF.

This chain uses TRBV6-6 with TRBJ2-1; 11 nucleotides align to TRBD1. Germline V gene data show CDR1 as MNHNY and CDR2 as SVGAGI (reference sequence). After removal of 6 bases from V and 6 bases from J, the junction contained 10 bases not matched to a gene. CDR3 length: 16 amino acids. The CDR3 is CASRDTWDRGFNEQFF. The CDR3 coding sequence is TGTGCCAGCAGGGATACTTGGGACAGGGGGTTCAATGAGCAGTTCTTC.

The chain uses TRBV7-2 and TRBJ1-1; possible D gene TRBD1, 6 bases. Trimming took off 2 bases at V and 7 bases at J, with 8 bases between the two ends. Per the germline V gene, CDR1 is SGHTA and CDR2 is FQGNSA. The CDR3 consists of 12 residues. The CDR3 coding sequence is TGTGCCAGCAGCTTATGGGGGCGTGAAGCTTTCTTT. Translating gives CASSLWGREAFF.

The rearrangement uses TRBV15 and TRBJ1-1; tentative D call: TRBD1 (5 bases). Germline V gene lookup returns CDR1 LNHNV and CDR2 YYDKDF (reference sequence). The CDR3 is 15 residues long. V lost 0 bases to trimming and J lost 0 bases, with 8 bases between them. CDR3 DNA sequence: TGTGCCACCAGCAGAGAGCGGGGGATGAACACTGAAGCTTTCTTT. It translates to CATSRERGMNTEAFF.

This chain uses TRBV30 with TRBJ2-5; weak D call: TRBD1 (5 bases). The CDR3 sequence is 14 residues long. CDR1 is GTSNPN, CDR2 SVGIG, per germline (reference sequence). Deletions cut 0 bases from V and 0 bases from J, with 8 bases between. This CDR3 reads CAWSVQVYQETQYF. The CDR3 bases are TGTGCCTGGAGTGTACAGGTTTACCAAGAGACCCAGTACTTC.

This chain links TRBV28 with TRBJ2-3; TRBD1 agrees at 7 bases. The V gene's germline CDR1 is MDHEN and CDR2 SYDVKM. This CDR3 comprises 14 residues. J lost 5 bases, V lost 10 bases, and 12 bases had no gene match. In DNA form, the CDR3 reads TGTGCCACCCGAGCGACAGGGATACGAGATACGCAGTATTTT. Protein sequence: CATRATGIRDTQYF.

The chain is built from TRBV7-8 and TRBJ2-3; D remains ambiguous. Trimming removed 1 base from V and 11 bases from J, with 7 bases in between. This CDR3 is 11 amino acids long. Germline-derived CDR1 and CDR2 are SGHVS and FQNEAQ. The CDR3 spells CASSLDLMQYF. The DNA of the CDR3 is TGTGCCAGCAGCTTAGATCTAATGCAGTATTTT. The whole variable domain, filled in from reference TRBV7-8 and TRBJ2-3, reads GAGVSQSPRYKVAKRGQDVALRCDPISGHVSLFWYQQALGQGPEFLTYFQNEAQLDKSGLPSDRFFAERPEGSVSTLKIQRTQQEDSAVYLCASSLDLMQYFGPGTRLTVL.